This T cell receptor beta chain appears in the sequencing data of a study of glioma-infiltrating T cells after dendritic cell vaccination. The time point: after dendritic cell vaccination, including at tumor progression/relapse. Looked up from germline, CDR1 is MNHNY and CDR2 is SVGAGI (reference sequence). The V segment lost 6 bases and the J segment 2 bases; nucleotides outside the gene matches: 7. CDR3 length: 15 amino acids. The protocol was immunoSEQ multiplex PCR, while the TCRdb copy is restricted to in-frame clones and leaves out a portion. The sample holds 110,000 or so clones, 90% seen once.

The clonotype originates from a human donor with glioblastoma. The chain uses TRBV6-6 and TRBJ2-5, with 9 bases matching TRBD1. The sequenced sample was blood, obtained after dendritic cell vaccination. Written as DNA, the CDR3 is TGTGCCAGCAGCCAGACAGGGGGGTGGCAAGAGACCCAGTACTTC. Translation gives CASSQTGGWQETQYF.